This T cell receptor beta chain was observed in a study of T cells after yellow fever vaccination. About this clonotype: Its antigen remains unidentified.

Whole-study results and caveats: Post-booster repertoires again held most primary-vaccination clones (about 95% CD4, 80% to 90% CD8). Abundant clonotypes from the bulk population could contaminate FACS-sorted repertoires. Compared with primary, the secondary response was weaker and peaked at day 5, not 15. Some clonotypes, a small share, were shared between CD4 and CD8 compartments.

TCRdb processed the 5' RACE reads anew with MiXCR; each CDR3 protein has one entry. The repertoire holds 170,000 or so distinct CDR3 sequences, approximately 6.2% seen once, with nearly 3% in the top ten. V was cut by 4 bases and J by 2 bases, with 9 bases left in between. Germline V lookup: CDR1 SQVTM, CDR2 ANQGSEA. This CDR3 region has 12 residues. This chain uses TRBV29-1 with TRBJ2-7; D is possibly TRBD1 (6 bases). Sequencing was performed on CD4+ T cells sorted from PBMCs, taken on the day of the first yellow fever vaccination. The clonotype comes from a man aged 18-30 years who received the YFV17D yellow fever vaccine. This CDR3 reads CSVVDSPYEQYF. CDR3 nucleotide sequence: TGCAGCGTTGTGGACAGCCCCTACGAGCAGTACTTC.